This passage covers 17 T cell receptor beta chains from one sample sequenced in a study of blood T cell repertoires in COVID-19. Produced via immunoSEQ multiplex PCR; TCRdb's table is partial and in-frame only. The profile covers 95,000 to 150,000 clones, with almost 70% appearing a single time and 2% to 2.5% taken by the ten largest. Specimen: peripheral blood. These receptors came from a woman in her seventies with acute or convalescent COVID-19.

The chain carries TRBV6-6 and TRBJ1-1, with D perhaps TRBD1 (6 bases). Trimming took off 0 bases at V and 12 bases at J, with 11 bases between the two ends. Germline V CDR1 and CDR2: MNHNY, SVGAGI (reference sequence). The CDR3 is made up of 12 amino acids. CDR3 protein: CASSYSDSASFF. The CDR3 bases are TGTGCCAGCAGTTACTCGGACAGTGCTTCTTTCTTT.

V and J are TRBV28 and TRBJ1-2; 9 bases are shared with TRBD1. Germline CDR1 and CDR2: MDHEN and SYDVKM. The ends lost 4 bases at V and 6 bases at J; junction bases unmatched: 3. The CDR3 extends over 13 amino acids. The CDR3 here is CASSSGQGNGYTF. CDR3 coding DNA: TGTGCCAGCAGTTCAGGACAGGGGAATGGCTACACCTTC.

This chain uses TRBV5-1 with TRBJ2-5; 7 bases map to TRBD1. J was trimmed by 4 bases and V by 0 bases; bases with no gene match: 6. The CDR3 is 15 residues long. Per germline, CDR1 SGHRS and CDR2 YFSETQ. DNA for the CDR3: TGCGCCAGCAGCTTGGGACAGGGAGTTGGAGAGACCCAGTACTTC. Translating gives CASSLGQGVGETQYF.

V is TRBV3-1 (or the pseudogene TRBV3-2) and J is TRBJ1-1; D is perhaps TRBD1 (6 bases). V was cut by 4 bases and J by 3 bases, with 15 bases left in between. CDR1 is LGHDT and CDR2 is YNNKEL in the germline V gene (reference sequence). There are 15 residues in the CDR3. The CDR3 nucleotides read TGTGCCAGCAGCCCTTGGGGAGGGGGAGACACTGAAGCTTTCTTT. As protein: CASSPWGGGDTEAFF.

The chain carries TRBV30 and TRBJ2-7; 8 bases align to TRBD1. The V gene's germline CDR1 is GTSNPN and CDR2 SVGIG (reference sequence). With V trimmed by 4 bases and J by 1 base, 3 bases remained unmatched. This CDR3 has 13 residues. The CDR3: CAWNRDRSYEQYF. CDR3 in DNA: TGTGCCTGGAACCGGGACAGGTCCTACGAGCAGTACTTC. The full variable domain, in which reference TRBV30 and TRBJ2-7 provide the parts outside the CDR3, is SQTIHQWPATLVQPVGSPLSLECTVEGTSNPNLYWYRQAAGRGLQLLFYSVGIGQISSEVPQNLSASRPQDRQFILSSKKLLLSDSGFYLCAWNRDRSYEQYFGPGTRLTVT.

The chain links TRBV2 to TRBJ2-7; D might be TRBD1 (6 bases). This CDR3 has 14 amino acids. The V end was cut by 6 bases, the J end by 1 base, with 13 bases between. Germline CDR1 reads SNHLY; CDR2 reads FYNNEI. As DNA, the CDR3 is TGTGCCAGCAGGGAACAGGGTCCTTCCTACGAGCAGTACTTC. It encodes CASREQGPSYEQYF.

The chain is built from TRBV14 and TRBJ2-1; 8 bases line up with TRBD2. The CDR3 contains 14 residues. Germline CDR1 SGHDN, CDR2 FVKESK. The J segment lost 6 bases and the V segment lost 3 bases, leaving 4 bases of the junction unmatched. The CDR3 is CASSQLAGGNEQFF. The CDR3 nucleotides are TGTGCCAGCAGCCAGCTAGCGGGTGGCAATGAGCAGTTCTTC.

The V call is TRBV10-3, the J call TRBJ2-1, with TRBD1 matching 7 bases. Unmatched junction bases numbered 9, after V lost 11 bases and J lost 8 bases. Germline V gene data show CDR1 as ENHRY and CDR2 as SYGVKD. The CDR3 covers 12 residues. Here the CDR3 reads CAAESGGYEQFF. CDR3 sequence (DNA): TGTGCCGCCGAGTCAGGGGGATATGAGCAGTTCTTC.

This chain uses TRBV18 with TRBJ2-3; no definite D call. V shed 6 bases and J shed 1 base, with 5 bases lying between them. Germline CDR1 and CDR2: KGHSH and LQKENI. The CDR3 covers 12 residues. The CDR3 is CASSEGTDTQYF. The CDR3 DNA sequence: TGTGCCAGCTCCGAGGGCACAGATACGCAGTATTTT. Drawing the rest from reference TRBV18 and TRBJ2-3, the complete variable domain is NAGVMQNPRHLVRRRGQEARLRCSPMKGHSHVYWYRQLPEEGLKFMVYLQKENIIDESGMPKERFSAEFPKEGPSILRIQQVVRGDSAAYFCASSEGTDTQYFGPGTRLTVL.

This rearrangement joins TRBV28 to TRBJ1-3; D perhaps matches TRBD1 (6 bases). Per the germline V gene, CDR1 is MDHEN and CDR2 is SYDVKM. V lost 2 bases and J lost 4, with 9 bases in between. The CDR3 runs 14 residues. The CDR3 loop reads CASSLQGYGNTIYF. The CDR3 DNA reads as TGTGCCAGCAGTTTACAGGGGTACGGAAACACCATATATTTT.

The chain recombines TRBV27 with TRBJ1-4, with a possible D match to TRBD1 (5 bases). Trimming left V 5 bases short and J 8 bases short, with 12 bases between. Germline-derived CDR1 and CDR2 are MNHEY and SMNVEV (reference sequence). The CDR3 contains 13 residues. In DNA, the CDR3 is TGTGCCAGCAGTCTGACTTGGGGCGAAAAACTGTTTTTT. This sequence encodes CASSLTWGEKLFF.

The chain couples TRBV10-3 to TRBJ2-1, with D perhaps matching TRBD1 (5 bases). CDR1 and CDR2 from the germline V gene are ENHRY and SYGVKD. The V end lost 4 bases, the J end lost 6 bases, and 10 bases lay between the germline ends. CDR3 length: 13 amino acids. The CDR3 DNA is TGTGCCATCAGTGGCCCTCAGGGCAATGAGCAGTTCTTC. It codes for CAISGPQGNEQFF.

This sequence joins TRBV6-8 and TRBJ2-3; 11 bases fit TRBD2. V lost 5 bases to trimming and J lost 4 bases; unmatched junction nucleotides: 8. The CDR3 totals 16 residues. The germline V gene has CDR1 MNHGY and CDR2 SAAAGT. CDR3 loop: CASSRELAGVSDTQYF. CDR3 sequence (DNA): TGTGCCAGCAGTAGGGAACTAGCGGGGGTTTCAGATACGCAGTATTTT.

This clone was recorded a few times. The chain uses TRBV5-1 and TRBJ2-7, with 9 bases that match TRBD2. Germline lookup yields CDR1 SGHRS and CDR2 YFSETQ. This CDR3 is 16 amino acids long. With 2 bases clipped from V and 6 bases from J, the junction kept 12 bases outside the gene matches. In nucleotides, the CDR3 is TGCGCCAGCAGCTTACAGGCAAGCGGGAGGCAAGGCGAGCAGTACTTC. It codes for CASSLQASGRQGEQYF.

This sequence joins TRBV9 and TRBJ2-1, with 7 bases identical to TRBD1. Unmatched junction bases numbered 9, after V lost 4 bases and J lost 2 bases. The V gene's germline CDR1 is SGDLS and CDR2 YYNGEE. This CDR3 has 16 amino acids. The CDR3: CASSPRGLNPYNEQFF. The CDR3 DNA follows: TGTGCCAGCAGCCCAAGGGGGCTGAACCCCTACAATGAGCAGTTCTTC.

This clone has just one count. The J gene is TRBJ1-2, the V gene TRBV28; 7 positions match TRBD1. Germline assignment: CDR1 MDHEN and CDR2 SYDVKM. V lost 2 bases and J lost 3; bases outside the gene matches: 6. There are 15 residues in the CDR3. The CDR3 DNA reads TGTGCCAGCAGTTTACCGGGACAGCAGGACTATGGCTACACCTTC. Translation gives CASSLPGQQDYGYTF.

This clone was counted between two and nine times. Within the sample, other DNA sequences also encode this same CDR3. The J gene is TRBJ1-2, the V gene TRBV2; 8 nucleotides align to TRBD1. CDR1 and CDR2 (germline): SNHLY, FYNNEI. Germline trimming cut 4 bases from V and 2 bases from J; bases unmatched to any gene: 0. This CDR3 region has 13 residues. CDR3 DNA sequence: TGTGCCAGCAGTGGACAGGGGAACTATGGCTACACCTTC. It encodes CASSGQGNYGYTF.